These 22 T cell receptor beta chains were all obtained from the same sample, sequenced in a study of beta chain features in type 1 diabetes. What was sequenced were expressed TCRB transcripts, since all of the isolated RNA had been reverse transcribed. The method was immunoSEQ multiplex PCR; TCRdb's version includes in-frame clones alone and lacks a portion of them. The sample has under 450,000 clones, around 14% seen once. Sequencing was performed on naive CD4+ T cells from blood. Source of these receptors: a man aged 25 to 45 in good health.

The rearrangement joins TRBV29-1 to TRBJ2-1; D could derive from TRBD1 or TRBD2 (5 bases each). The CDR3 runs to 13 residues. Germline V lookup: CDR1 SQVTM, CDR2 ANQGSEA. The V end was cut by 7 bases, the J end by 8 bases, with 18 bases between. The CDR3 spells CSGDRDQVHEQFF. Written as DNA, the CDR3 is TGCAGCGGGGACCGGGACCAGGTCCATGAGCAGTTCTTC.

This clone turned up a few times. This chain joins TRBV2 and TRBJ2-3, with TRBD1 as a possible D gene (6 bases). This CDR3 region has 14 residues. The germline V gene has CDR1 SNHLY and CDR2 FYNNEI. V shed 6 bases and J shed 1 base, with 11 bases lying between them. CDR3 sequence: CASSFDRRTDTQYF. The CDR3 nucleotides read TGTGCCAGCAGCTTTGACAGGCGCACAGATACGCAGTATTTT.

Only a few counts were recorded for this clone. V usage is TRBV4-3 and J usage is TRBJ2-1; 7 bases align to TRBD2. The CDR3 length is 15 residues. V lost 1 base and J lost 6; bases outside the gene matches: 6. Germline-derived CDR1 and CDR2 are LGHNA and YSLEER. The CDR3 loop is CASSQVFGRSNEQFF. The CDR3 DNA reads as TGCGCCAGCAGCCAAGTCTTCGGGAGGTCCAATGAGCAGTTCTTC.

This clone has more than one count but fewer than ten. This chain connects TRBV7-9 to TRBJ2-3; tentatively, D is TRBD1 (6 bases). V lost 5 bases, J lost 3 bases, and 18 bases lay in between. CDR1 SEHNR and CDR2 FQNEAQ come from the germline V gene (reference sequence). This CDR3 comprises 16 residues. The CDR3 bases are TGTGCCAGCAGCAAACGGGACACGACATCTACAGATACGCAGTATTTT. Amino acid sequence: CASSKRDTTSTDTQYF.

CDR3 nucleotide sequence: TGTGCCAGCAGCTTAGCGCAGGGGAGCACTGAAGCTTTCTTT. Protein sequence: CASSLAQGSTEAFF. V is TRBV7-2 and J is TRBJ1-1; D possibly corresponds to TRBD1 (6 bases). CDR1 SGHTA and CDR2 FQGNSA come from the germline V gene. There are 14 residues in the CDR3. The ends were cut back, 0 bases at V and 4 bases at J, with 9 bases in the middle.

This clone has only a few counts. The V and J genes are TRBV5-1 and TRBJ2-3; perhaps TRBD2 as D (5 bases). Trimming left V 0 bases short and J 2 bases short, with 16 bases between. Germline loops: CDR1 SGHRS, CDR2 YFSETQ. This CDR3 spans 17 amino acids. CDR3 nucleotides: TGCGCCAGCAGCTTGGTTCGAGGCCGGACTTACACAGATACGCAGTATTTT. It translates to CASSLVRGRTYTDTQYF.

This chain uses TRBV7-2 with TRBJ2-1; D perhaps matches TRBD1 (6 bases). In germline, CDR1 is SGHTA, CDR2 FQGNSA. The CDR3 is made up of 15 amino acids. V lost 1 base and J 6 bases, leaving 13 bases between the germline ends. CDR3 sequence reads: CASSLGPQGLNEQFF. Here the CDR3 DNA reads TGTGCCAGCAGCTTAGGACCCCAGGGGCTCAATGAGCAGTTCTTC.

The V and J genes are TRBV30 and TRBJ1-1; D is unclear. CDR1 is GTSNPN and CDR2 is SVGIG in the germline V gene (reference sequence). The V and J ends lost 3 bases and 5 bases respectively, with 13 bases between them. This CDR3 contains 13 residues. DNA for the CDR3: TGTGCCTGGAGGCACCCAGCCGGGACTGAAGCTTTCTTT. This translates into CAWRHPAGTEAFF.

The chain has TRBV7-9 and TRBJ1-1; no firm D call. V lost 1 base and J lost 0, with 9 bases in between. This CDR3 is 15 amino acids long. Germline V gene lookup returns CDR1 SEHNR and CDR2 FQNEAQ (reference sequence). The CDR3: CASSLGLSMNTEAFF. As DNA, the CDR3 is TGTGCCAGCAGCTTAGGACTGAGCATGAACACTGAAGCTTTCTTT.

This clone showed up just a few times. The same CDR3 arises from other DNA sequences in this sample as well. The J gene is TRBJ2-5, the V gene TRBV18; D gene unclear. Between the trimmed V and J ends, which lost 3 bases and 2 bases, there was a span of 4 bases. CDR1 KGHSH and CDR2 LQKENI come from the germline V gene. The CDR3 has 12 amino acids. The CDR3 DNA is TGTGCCAGCTCACCTGCGCAAGAGACCCAGTACTTC. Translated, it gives CASSPAQETQYF.

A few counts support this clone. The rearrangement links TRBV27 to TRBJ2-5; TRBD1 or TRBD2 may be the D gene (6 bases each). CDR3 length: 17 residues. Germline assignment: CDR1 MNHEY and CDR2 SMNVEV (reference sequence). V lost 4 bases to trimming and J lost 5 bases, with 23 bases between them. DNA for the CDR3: TGTGCCAGCAGTTCCCCGCGGAGGGACAAGGCAGGGGAGACCCAGTACTTC. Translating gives CASSSPRRDKAGETQYF.

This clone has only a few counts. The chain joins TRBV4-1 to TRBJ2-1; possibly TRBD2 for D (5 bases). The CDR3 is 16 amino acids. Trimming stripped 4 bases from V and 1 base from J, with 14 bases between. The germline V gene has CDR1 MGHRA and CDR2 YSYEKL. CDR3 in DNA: TGCGCCAGCAGCCCCCTGCAGCGGAGGTCCTACAATGAGCAGTTCTTC. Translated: CASSPLQRRSYNEQFF.

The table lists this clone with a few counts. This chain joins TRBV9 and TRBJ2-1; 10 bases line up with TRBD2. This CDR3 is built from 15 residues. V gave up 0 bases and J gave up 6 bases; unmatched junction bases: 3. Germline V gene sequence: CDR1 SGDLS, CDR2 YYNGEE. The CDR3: CASSVELAGVNEQFF. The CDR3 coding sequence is TGTGCCAGCAGCGTAGAGCTAGCGGGAGTCAATGAGCAGTTCTTC.

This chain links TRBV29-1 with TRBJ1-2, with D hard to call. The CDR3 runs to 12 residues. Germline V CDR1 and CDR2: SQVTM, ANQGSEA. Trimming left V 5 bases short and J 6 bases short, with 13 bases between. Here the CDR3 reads CSVTGRINGYTF. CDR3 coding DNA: TGCAGCGTTACCGGACGGATTAATGGCTACACCTTC. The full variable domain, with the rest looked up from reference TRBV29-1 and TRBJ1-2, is SAVISQKPSRDICQRGTSLTIQCQVDSQVTMMFWYRQQPGQSLTLIATANQGSEATYESGFVIDKFPISRPNLTFSTLTVSNMSPEDSSIYLCSVTGRINGYTFGSGTRLTVV.

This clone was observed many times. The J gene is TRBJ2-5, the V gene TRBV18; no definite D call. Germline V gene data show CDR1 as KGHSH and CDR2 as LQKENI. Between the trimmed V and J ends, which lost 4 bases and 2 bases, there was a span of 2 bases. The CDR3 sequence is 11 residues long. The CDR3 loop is CASSQQETQYF. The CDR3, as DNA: TGTGCCAGCTCACAGCAAGAGACCCAGTACTTC.

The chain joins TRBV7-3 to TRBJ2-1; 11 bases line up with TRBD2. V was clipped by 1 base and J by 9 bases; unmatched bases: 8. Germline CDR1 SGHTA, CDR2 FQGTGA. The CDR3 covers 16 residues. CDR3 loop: CASSLIGLAGGGEQFF. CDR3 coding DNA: TGTGCCAGCAGCTTAATAGGGCTAGCGGGAGGTGGTGAGCAGTTCTTC.

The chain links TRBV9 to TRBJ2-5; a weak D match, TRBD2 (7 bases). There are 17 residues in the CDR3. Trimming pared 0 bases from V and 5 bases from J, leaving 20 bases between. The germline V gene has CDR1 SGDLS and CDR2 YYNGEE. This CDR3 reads CASSVDPPGGHLETQYF. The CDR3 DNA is TGTGCCAGCAGCGTAGACCCCCCCGGGGGGCATTTGGAGACCCAGTACTTC.

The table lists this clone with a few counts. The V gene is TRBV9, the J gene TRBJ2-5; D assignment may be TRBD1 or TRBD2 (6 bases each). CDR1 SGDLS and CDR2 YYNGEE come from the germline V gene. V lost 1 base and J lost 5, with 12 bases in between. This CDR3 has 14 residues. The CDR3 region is CASSVRGAWETQYF. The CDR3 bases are TGTGCCAGCAGCGTAAGGGGGGCATGGGAGACCCAGTACTTC.

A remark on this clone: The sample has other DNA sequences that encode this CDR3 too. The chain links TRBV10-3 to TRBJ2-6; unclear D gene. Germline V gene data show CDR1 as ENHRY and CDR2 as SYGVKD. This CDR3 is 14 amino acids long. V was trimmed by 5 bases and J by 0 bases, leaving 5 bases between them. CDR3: CAISTSSGANVLTF. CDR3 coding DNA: TGTGCCATCAGTACCAGCTCTGGGGCCAACGTCCTGACTTTC.

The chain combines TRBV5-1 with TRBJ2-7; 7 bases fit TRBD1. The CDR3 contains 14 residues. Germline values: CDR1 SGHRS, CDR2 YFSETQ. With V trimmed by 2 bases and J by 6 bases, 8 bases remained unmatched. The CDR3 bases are TGCGCCAGCAGCTTCGGACAGGTGGCTGGCGAGCAGTACTTC. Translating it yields CASSFGQVAGEQYF.

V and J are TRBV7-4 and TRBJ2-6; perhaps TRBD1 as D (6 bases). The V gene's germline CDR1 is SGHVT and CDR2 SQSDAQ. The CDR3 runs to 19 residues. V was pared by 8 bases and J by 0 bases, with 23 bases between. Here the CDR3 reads CASPGGLQGQSSGANVLTF. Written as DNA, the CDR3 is TGTGCCAGCCCCGGTGGGCTCCAGGGGCAAAGCTCTGGGGCCAACGTCCTGACTTTC.

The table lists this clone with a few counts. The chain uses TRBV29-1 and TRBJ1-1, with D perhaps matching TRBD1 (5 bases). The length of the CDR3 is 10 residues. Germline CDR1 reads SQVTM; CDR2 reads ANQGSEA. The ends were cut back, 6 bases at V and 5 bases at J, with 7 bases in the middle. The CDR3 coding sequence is TGCAGCGTCAGACAGACTGAAGCTTTCTTT. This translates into CSVRQTEAFF.